The present TCR beta chain was sequenced within a study of T cells in Graves' hyperthyroidism and ophthalmopathy (dated by TCRdb to between 2019 and 2020). General notes on the study: Peripheral blood was sampled at the time of initial diagnosis, prior to any treatment. TCR V-J signatures able to tell the groups apart were searched for in a discovery cohort of approximately 95 patients, of whom under 45 had Graves' ophthalmopathy and around 58 had stable Graves' hyperthyroidism. Prospective prediction of ophthalmopathy was tested in an independent validation cohort consisting of roughly 19 hyperthyroidism patients and around 16 patients who later progressed to ophthalmopathy. TCR Vbeta CDR3 sequencing of 135 peripheral blood samples (over 40 ophthalmopathy, 75 or so hyperthyroidism and roughly 17 progressor patients) is reported in the paper. The 95 to 100 discovery patients were randomly divided into training and test sets at a 7:3 ratio. Thyroid tissue and blood T-cell repertoires from six Graves' hyperthyroidism patients were also compared in the study. After sampling, hyperthyroidism patients received methimazole starting at 30 mg daily, and ophthalmopathy patients received high-dose intravenous methylprednisolone. What the authors observed across the whole study: In cross-validation, a model built on a 13 V-J signature told ophthalmopathy apart from stable hyperthyroidism with less than 90% sensitivity and roughly 82% specificity, and in testing the same model reached 80%/75%. No statistical method was used to fix the sample size in advance, and group allocation was not hidden from the investigators. During validation, the model predicted progression to ophthalmopathy a median of about 5.9 months ahead of onset, with approximately 71% sensitivity and roughly 72% specificity. Most expanded thyroid clonotypes (frequency above 0.001) were also detected in blood, a finding suggesting that blood repertoires may reflect thyroid immune responses.

TCR beta CDR3 regions were amplified from RNA transcripts. A first-round RT-PCR of the TCR CDR3 used the HTBI primer set with the Qiagen OneStep RT-PCR kit. Libraries were constructed in a second round of multiplex PCR, after which size selection and purification were carried out. Paired-end sequencing of the libraries was performed with 100 bp reads on an Illumina HiSeq2000. For the original study's pipeline: SOAPnuke was used to process the raw data, removing reads that contained adapters or uncalled bases, had a mean Phred below 15, or lacked an exact match to the constant primer or identifier. High-quality paired reads were merged with COPE v1.2.5, and unique nucleotide sequences were defined as clonotypes. MiTCR v1.1 was used to align the clonotypes against IMGT TRBV, TRBD and TRBJ reference segments. Analysis was restricted to V-J combinations with a frequency above 0.0001, which covered roughly 99% of repertoires. A TCS score was defined as the ratio between F50 (clonal expansion) and ExV (chaos), using BLOSUM62-based TCRdist between CDR3 peptides within each V-J. Welch's t-statistics and random forest reduced fewer than 550 V-J features to 10 to 15, which were used in a naive Bayes classifier (R e1071). The public reads were run again by TCRdb, first through fastp at Q25 and then through MiXCR, and only productive beta chains were kept. Each entry is one CDR3 protein sequence, shown with its most common DNA and genes. In this record, the V and J calls reflect TCRdb's handling and not the investigators' own analysis. The sample profile shows hundreds of thousands of distinct CDR3 sequences; 24% of them were found once. The ten largest clones capture about a third of the sample.

This clonotype was detected a few times. The antigen it binds to is not known. No much larger clone is present one base from it, and per-base qualities are unavailable. Ophthalmopathy patients had moderately to severely active disease, Clinical Activity Score of at least 3, NOSPECS grade of at least 4, and duration under 3 months. Exclusion was applied to patients with uncontrolled infections, other autoimmune diseases, pregnancy or lactation. Clinical symptoms, serum thyroxine and TRAb, thyroid ultrasound, and orbital computed tomography formed the basis for the diagnoses. PBMCs were separated from roughly 10 ml of fresh peripheral blood using Ficoll-Paque density gradient centrifugation. Total RNA was extracted with Trizol reagent, and quality was checked on an Agilent 2100 Bioanalyzer. The germline V and J ends show losses of 0 bases and 3 bases respectively, and no gene match explains 3 bases of the junction. CDR1 and CDR2 were assigned from the germline V gene as LGHNA and YNFKEQ. From the cysteine through the phenylalanine, the CDR3 covers 15 amino acids. Of all the DNA, just the CDR3 is kept, 45 bases in frame from base 1.

What was sequenced was blood. The rearranged segments are TRBV4-2 and TRBJ2-7, and 9 junction bases match TRBD2. The TCR was taken from a woman aged 40 to 50 with Graves' ophthalmopathy. The CDR3 reads CASSQEASGNYEQYF. The nucleotide sequence reads as follows: TGTGCCAGCAGCCAAGAAGCTAGCGGGAACTACGAGCAGTACTTC.